A single sample gave rise to the 7 T cell receptor beta chains below, sequenced in a study of T cell responses to AZD1222 COVID-19 vaccine. Some clones are missing from TCRdb's copy, which holds only in-frame ones; the method was immunoSEQ multiplex PCR. The sample includes roughly 130,000 clones, under 95% of them seen just once. The input for sequencing was peripheral blood, taken on day 0 of AZD1222 vaccination. These receptors all stem from an adult in good health.

The chain carries TRBV2 and TRBJ2-1, with 11 bases matching TRBD2. From germline, CDR1 is SNHLY and CDR2 FYNNEI. This CDR3 is built from 15 residues. V dropped 5 bases and J dropped 6; count of bases not matched to a gene: 6. The CDR3 region has the DNA TGTGCCAGCAGTTTTTTAGCGGGGGGGTTCAATGAGCAGTTCTTC. Amino acid sequence: CASSFLAGGFNEQFF.

The rearrangement uses TRBV1 and TRBJ1-4; TRBD1, the D gene given by the table, was not confirmed from the DNA. TRBV1 is a pseudogene. The CDR3 runs to 16 residues. The CDR3 sequence: CTSSQGKGMANEKLFF. Here the CDR3 DNA reads TGCACCAGCAGCCAAGGAAAGGGGATGGCTAATGAAAAACTGTTTTTT.

The rearrangement joins TRBV7-2 to TRBJ1-6; perhaps TRBD1 as D (5 bases). This CDR3 comprises 15 residues. V gave up 4 bases and J gave up 7 bases, with 14 bases separating them. Germline-derived CDR1 and CDR2 are SGHTA and FQGNSA. CDR3 DNA: TGTGCCAGCAGCTCCCAAGGGGATGCGAATTCACCCCTCCACTTT. It specifies CASSSQGDANSPLHF.

The rearrangement uses TRBV6-6 and TRBJ2-1, with 8 bases aligning to TRBD2. This CDR3 spans 16 amino acids. The V and J ends lost 6 bases and 2 bases, in that order; junction bases with no gene match: 9. Germline CDR1 MNHNY, CDR2 SVGAGI (reference sequence). CDR3 in amino acids: CASSPRGGGTYNEQFF. The CDR3 coding sequence is TGTGCCAGCAGCCCCAGGGGCGGGGGGACCTACAATGAGCAGTTCTTC.

The chain recombines TRBV27 with TRBJ2-7; possible D gene TRBD1, 6 bases. Germline V gene sequence: CDR1 MNHEY, CDR2 SMNVEV (reference sequence). V lost 2 bases, J lost 3 bases, and 14 bases lay in between. This CDR3 is built from 15 residues. This CDR3 is CASSLRPGDIYEQYF. CDR3 nucleotide sequence: TGTGCCAGCAGTTTAAGACCAGGGGATATCTACGAGCAGTACTTC.

V and J are TRBV5-3 and TRBJ1-2, with unresolved D. TRBV5-3 is reported as an ORF; its role is uncertain. This CDR3 is built from 14 residues. The ends were cut back, 0 bases at V and 0 bases at J, with 6 bases in the middle. CDR3 region: CARSLAGTNYGYTF. The DNA of the CDR3 is TGTGCCAGAAGCTTGGCCGGTACTAACTATGGCTACACCTTC.

This clone was counted between two and nine times. V usage is TRBV4-3 and J usage is TRBJ2-7; 9 bases are shared with TRBD1. From germline, CDR1 is LGHNA and CDR2 YSLEER. The CDR3 runs 15 residues. V shed 3 bases, J shed 3 bases, and the junction held 6 bases outside the gene matches. CDR3 nucleotide sequence: TGCGCCAGCAGCCAGGGGACAGGGTGGGACTACGAGCAGTACTTC. Its translation: CASSQGTGWDYEQYF.